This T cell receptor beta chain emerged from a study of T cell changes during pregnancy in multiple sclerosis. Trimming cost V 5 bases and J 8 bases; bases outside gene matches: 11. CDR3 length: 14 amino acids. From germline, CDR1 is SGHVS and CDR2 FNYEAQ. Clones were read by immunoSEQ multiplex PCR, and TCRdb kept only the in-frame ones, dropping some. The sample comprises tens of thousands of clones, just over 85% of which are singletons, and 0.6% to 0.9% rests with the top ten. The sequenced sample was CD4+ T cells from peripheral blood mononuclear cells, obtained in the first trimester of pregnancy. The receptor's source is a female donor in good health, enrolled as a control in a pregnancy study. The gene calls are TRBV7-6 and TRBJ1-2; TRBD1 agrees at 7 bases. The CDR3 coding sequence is TGTGCCAGCAGCCCCGGGACAGCTCTTTTAGGCTACACCTTC. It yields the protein CASSPGTALLGYTF.